This T cell receptor beta chain was retrieved from a study of shared clonotypes between healthy human individuals. It was CD45RO-negative cells, positively selected for CCR7, that made up naive CD8 cells, with terminally differentiated effector memory CD45RA+ cells excluded. Comments on this clone: This sample includes further DNA sequences coding for the same CDR3.

CDR1 and CDR2 from the germline V gene are SGHRS and YFSETQ. Trimming cost V 1 base and J 3 bases, with 8 bases left between them. This CDR3 has 13 residues. Sequencing was performed with immunoSEQ multiplex PCR; in TCRdb, only in-frame clones are kept and a portion is missing. Of about 590,000 clones in the sample, 95% were seen once. Input material: naive CD8+ T cells sorted from blood. The receptor's source is a woman aged 30 to 39 in good health. The chain is built from TRBV5-1 and TRBJ2-7; TRBD1 is a possible D gene (6 bases). CDR3 residues: CASSLRTDYEQYF. The CDR3 DNA sequence: TGCGCCAGCAGCTTGCGGACAGACTACGAGCAGTACTTC.